One sample yielded the 2 T cell receptor beta chains listed below, sequenced in a study of cytomegalovirus exposure and HLA in healthy donors. Researchers ran the PCR with 60 Vbeta and 13 Jbeta primers. Only in-frame clones appear in the TCRdb table, and some are missing; sequencing was by immunoSEQ multiplex PCR. The profile shows under 200,000 clones, about 70% of them singletons. The sequencing input was PBMCs. The receptors originated from a woman younger than 45 in good health and CMV-seronegative.

The genes are TRBV19 and TRBJ2-3; D might be TRBD2 (5 bases). V lost 3 bases, J lost 2 bases, and 12 bases lay in between. CDR1 and CDR2 (germline): LNHDA, SQIVND (reference sequence). This CDR3 spans 15 amino acids. CDR3 DNA sequence: TGTGCCAGTAGTATGTGGGGAGTCCCCACAGATACGCAGTATTTT. It encodes CASSMWGVPTDTQYF.

The CDR3 reads CASSTSDRVNTEAFF. DNA of the CDR3: TGTGCCAGCAGCACATCGGACAGGGTGAACACTGAAGCTTTCTTT. The genes are TRBV9 and TRBJ1-1; 8 bases match TRBD1. Per the germline V gene, CDR1 is SGDLS and CDR2 is YYNGEE. J gave up 0 bases and V 4 bases, and 5 bases lay outside the gene matches. CDR3 size: 15 residues.